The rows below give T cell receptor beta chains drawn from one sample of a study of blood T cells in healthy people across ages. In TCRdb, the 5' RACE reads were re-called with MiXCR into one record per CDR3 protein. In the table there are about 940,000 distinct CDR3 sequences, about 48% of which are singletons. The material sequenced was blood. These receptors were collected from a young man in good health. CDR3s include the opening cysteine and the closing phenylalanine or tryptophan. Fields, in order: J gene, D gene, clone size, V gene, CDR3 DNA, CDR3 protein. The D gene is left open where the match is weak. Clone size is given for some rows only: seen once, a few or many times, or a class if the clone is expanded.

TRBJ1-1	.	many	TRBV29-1	TGCAGCGTTGTTGGACAGTTGAACACTGAAGCTTTCTTT	CSVVGQLNTEAFF
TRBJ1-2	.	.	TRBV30	TGTGCCTGGCGACCGAACCCTAACTATGGCTACACCTTC	CAWRPNPNYGYTF
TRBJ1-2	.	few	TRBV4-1	TGCGCCAGCAGCCAACCCCGGCAGGGAAGGGGCTATGGCTACACCTTC	CASSQPRQGRGYGYTF
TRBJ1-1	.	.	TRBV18	TGTGCCAGCTCACCAGGGTTGGACACTGAAGCTTTCTTT	CASSPGLDTEAFF
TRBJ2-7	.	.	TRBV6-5	TGTGCCAGCAGTTACTCGATGAGAGAGCAGTACTTC	CASSYSMREQYF
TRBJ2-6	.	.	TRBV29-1	TGCAGCGTTGAAGTCCAGTTTGGGGCCAACGTCCTGATTTTC	CSVEVQFGANVLIF
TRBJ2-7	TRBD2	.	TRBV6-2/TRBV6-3	TGTGCCAGCACATACCTAGCGGGATACGAGCAGTACTTC	CASTYLAGYEQYF
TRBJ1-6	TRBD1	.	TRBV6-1	TGTGCCAGCCTCCGGGACAGACAAAATTCACCCCTCCACTTT	CASLRDRQNSPLHF
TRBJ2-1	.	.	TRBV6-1	TGTGCCAGGGACCCGGGTCGGAGCTCCTACAATGAGCAGTTCTTC	CARDPGRSSYNEQFF
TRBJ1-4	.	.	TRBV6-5	TGTGCCAGCACCCACCGTGCAACTAATGAAAAACTGTTTTTT	CASTHRATNEKLFF
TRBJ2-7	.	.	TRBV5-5	TGTGCCAGCAGCTTAAGACAGAGTTTTACCTACGAGCAGTACTTC	CASSLRQSFTYEQYF
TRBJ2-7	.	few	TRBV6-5	TGTGCCAGCAGTTACTCTGGGACGGGGTCAAGAGAGCAGTACTTC	CASSYSGTGSREQYF
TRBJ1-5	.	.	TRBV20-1	TGCAGCACGGGGCTTTATAGCAATCAGCCCCAGCATTTT	CSTGLYSNQPQHF
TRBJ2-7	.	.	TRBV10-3	TGTGCCATCAGGCAGGAATACGAGCAGTACTTC	CAIRQEYEQYF
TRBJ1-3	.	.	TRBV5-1	TGCGCCAGCAGCTTGGGACAGTTCTCTGGAAACACCATATATTTT	CASSLGQFSGNTIYF
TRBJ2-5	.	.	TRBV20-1	TGCAGTGCTAGAGATCCGTTGGGGGCGCAAGAGACCCAGTACTTC	CSARDPLGAQETQYF
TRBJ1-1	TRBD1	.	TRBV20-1	TGCAGTGCTCAAAGGACAGGGGTACGTCCCGGCTTGAACACTGAAGCTTTCTTT	CSAQRTGVRPGLNTEAFF
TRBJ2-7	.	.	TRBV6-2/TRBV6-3	TGTGCCAGCAAAGAAAGAACCTACGAGCAGTACTTC	CASKERTYEQYF
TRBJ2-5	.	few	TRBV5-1	TGCGCCAGCAGCGAAATAGGACTGGGGATGGAGACCCAGTACTTC	CASSEIGLGMETQYF
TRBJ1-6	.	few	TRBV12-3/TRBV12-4	TGTGCCAGCAGACAAGACGGGAGCTCCTATAATTCACCCCTCCACTTT	CASRQDGSSYNSPLHF
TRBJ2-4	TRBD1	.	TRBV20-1	TGCAGTGCTAGAGGGGCCAGGGGGACAGGGTTAGACATTCAGTACTTC	CSARGARGTGLDIQYF
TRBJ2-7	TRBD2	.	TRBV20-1	TGCAGTGCGGCCACTAGCGGGGAGTACAATGAGCAGTACTTC	CSAATSGEYNEQYF
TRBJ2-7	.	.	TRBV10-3	TGTGCCATCAGTTTACCTCCGGGTCCAATACCCCACGAGCAGTACTTC	CAISLPPGPIPHEQYF
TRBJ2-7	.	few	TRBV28	TGTGCCAGCAGTGAGACGGCTCTGAGCTCCTACGAGCAGTACTTC	CASSETALSSYEQYF
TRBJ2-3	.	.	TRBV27	TGTGCCAGCAGGGCCTCTGGGGGGCGATCAGATACGCAGTATTTT	CASRASGGRSDTQYF